This TCR beta chain emerged from a study of blood T cells in healthy people across ages (dated by TCRdb to 2015 to 2017). Some background on the complete study: In model experiments, template switching captured roughly one uniquely barcoded TCR beta cDNA molecule for every two T cells. To avoid experimental bias, donors of different ages were distributed randomly across sequencing lanes. Age-related changes in TCR beta repertoire diversity were measured in the study by deep sequencing normalized with unique cDNA molecular identifiers. The donors were divided into four age groups: young (average roughly 15 years), middle-aged (about 40), aged (approximately 59) and long-lived (about 80). For two donors (one aged 18 to 30 and one aged 80 or older), the study analyzed two additional independent replicas of 1 million unique cDNA reads from the same blood draw.

This clonotype showed up just a few times. Its antigen specificity is not known. No base quality values were provided; no much bigger clone lies one nucleotide off. The CDR3 sequence holds 14 residues, the cysteine and phenylalanine included. Only CDR3 DNA is held: 42 bases, read in frame from base 1. Trimmed from V: 4 bases; trimmed from J: 6 bases; junction bases lacking a gene match: 7. As encoded in the germline V gene, CDR1 is SGHRS while CDR2 is YFSETQ. The donors were roughly 38 Caucasian individuals from Russia, aged roughly 6 to 100 years, who were systemically healthy. Approximately 10 milliliters of peripheral blood were collected from each donor into EDTA-treated Vacutainer tubes. PBMCs were isolated by Ficoll-Paque density-gradient centrifugation, with at least 6 million obtained per sample. Total RNA was extracted from PBMCs with Trizol reagent, with at least 5 micrograms obtained per sample. For every donor, flow cytometry on a PBMC aliquot measured the percentage of naive CD45RAhigh/CD27high T cells.

Summary of the overall study and its limitations: Compared with the aged group, the long-lived group had more naive CD4+ T cells, fewer expanded clones and increased TCR diversity, suggesting age selection. The percentage of naive T cells measured by flow cytometry correlated strongly with observed TCR beta diversity. Donor CMV infection status was unknown, potentially confounding age-related changes in expanded clonotypes. Since profiling was done on bulk unsorted PBMCs, naive and antigen-experienced compartments could not be conclusively compared. As age increased, observed TCR beta diversity per million T cells dropped in a roughly linear way, and a significant reduction was already evident by age about 40. Total diversity estimates from one million sequenced T cells were considered lower bounds and underestimates.

Libraries came from 5' RACE. The sample was run on an Illumina HiSeq 2500. A second PCR of 7 to 11 cycles was performed with a sample-barcoded 5' primer and a J-beta primer mix. A unique molecular identifier was introduced onto each TCR beta cDNA molecule by a template-switch 5' adaptor carrying 12 random nucleotides. At least 3 million CDR3-containing paired-end reads were obtained from each sample. All of the RNA was converted into first-strand cDNA using the Mint cDNA synthesis kit, with a TRBC-specific oligonucleotide serving as the primer. Following uracil-DNA glycosylase treatment, all cDNA underwent a first 18-cycle PCR with the universal primers M1SS and BC2_uni_R. In the paper's pipeline: For normalization, 1 million high-quality reads, each with a distinct molecular identifier, were randomly selected from each sample. Reads with shared molecular identifiers were discarded instead of being binned into consensus sequences. CDR3 identification, clonotype clustering and error correction used MiTCR with a Q25 quality threshold and the strictest error-elimination algorithm. A nonparametric unseen species model with Euler transformation was used to estimate lower-bound total TCR beta diversity. The raw public data were reprocessed by TCRdb itself: fastp quality trimming at Q25, MiXCR clonotype calling, in-frame beta chains only. All rows with the same CDR3 protein become a single entry with the most common DNA and genes. Here the V and J calls rest on TCRdb's processing, not on the authors' analysis. The sample table records 1 million or so distinct CDR3 sequences; around 45% of these occur just once. Together, the top ten hold approximately 17% of the sample.

Sample: blood. This sequence originates from a woman aged 55-70 years in good health. Recombination connected TRBV5-1 to TRBJ2-1; TRBD1 agrees with 7 junctional bases. The CDR3 protein is CASSTPDRANEQFF. At the DNA level, the sequence is TGCGCCAGCAGCACCCCCGACAGGGCCAATGAGCAGTTCTTC.